The rows below give T cell receptor beta chains drawn from one sample of a study of blood T cell repertoires in COVID-19. TCRdb keeps only in-frame clones here, not all; method: immunoSEQ multiplex PCR. Of under 95,000 clones in the sample, about 87% are singletons; the top ten hold about 5%. Specimen: peripheral blood. The origin of the receptors is a man aged 35 to 55 with acute or convalescent COVID-19. Both conserved end residues are part of each CDR3. Fields, in order: CDR3 length, D gene, V gene, clone size, J gene, CDR3 DNA, CDR3 protein. D genes are given only for firm matches. Part of the rows lack a size; the others show once, few, many or a class for expanded clones.

13	TRBD2	TRBV6-5	NA	TRBJ2-7	TGTGCCAGTAATCCGGGACTAGTCACAGAGCAGTACTTC	CASNPGLVTEQYF
14	NA	TRBV27	NA	TRBJ1-1	TGTGCCAGCAGGGGGATCGGGGGGAACACTGAAGCTTTCTTT	CASRGIGGNTEAFF
18	TRBD2	TRBV6-2/TRBV6-3	NA	TRBJ2-7	TGTGCCAGCAGTAAAGGAATGGGACTAGCGGGAGTTATTTACGAGCAGTACTTC	CASSKGMGLAGVIYEQYF
12	NA	TRBV29-1	NA	TRBJ2-7	TGCAGCGTTGCCCTAGCTTTGGGCGAGCAGTACTTC	CSVALALGEQYF
14	TRBD1	TRBV27	NA	TRBJ2-1	TGTGCCAGCAGGAGGACAGGGGGGCGGGATGAGCAGTTCTTC	CASRRTGGRDEQFF
14	NA	TRBV5-6	few	TRBJ1-2	TGTGCCAGCAGCTTGGGACAGATTAACTATGGCTACACCTTC	CASSLGQINYGYTF
13	NA	TRBV14	NA	TRBJ1-2	TGTGCCAGCAGCCAAGTACAGGGAAATGGCTACACCTTC	CASSQVQGNGYTF
13	TRBD2	TRBV11-2	once	TRBJ2-7	TGTGCCAGCAGCGTCTGGCGGGGGGACGAGCAGTACTTC	CASSVWRGDEQYF
11	NA	TRBV20-1	NA	TRBJ2-1	TGCAGTGCTAGTAGCTTGTCTGAGCAGTTCTTC	CSASSLSEQFF
14	NA	TRBV7-9	NA	TRBJ2-5	TGTGCCAGCAGCCGAAGGGAGGAATGGGAGACCCAGTACTTC	CASSRREEWETQYF
13	NA	TRBV30	NA	TRBJ1-2	TGTGCCTGGAGTCCCGGAGGGGCTCGGGGCTACACCTTC	CAWSPGGARGYTF
12	NA	TRBV7-8	NA	TRBJ2-5	TGTGCCAGCAGCACGACTCGGGAGACCCAGTACTTC	CASSTTRETQYF
14	NA	TRBV5-8	NA	TRBJ2-5	TGTGCCAGCAGCTCCGAGGGCGGGCTCGAGACCCAGTACTTC	CASSSEGGLETQYF
14	TRBD1	TRBV6-5	NA	TRBJ2-7	TGTGCCAGCAGTTCCGGGACAGGGGGCTACGAGCAGTACTTC	CASSSGTGGYEQYF
14	NA	TRBV6-5	NA	TRBJ2-1	TGTGCCAGCAGATGGACAGCCGCGAAAGATGAGCAGTTCTTC	CASRWTAAKDEQFF
13	NA	TRBV7-9	once	TRBJ2-5	TGTGCCAGCAGCTTAGCGGGGGGTCGGACCCAGTACTTC	CASSLAGGRTQYF
14	NA	TRBV11-3	NA	TRBJ2-7	TGTGCCAGCAGCTTAGATTCCGGACAATCCGAGCAGTACTTC	CASSLDSGQSEQYF
12	TRBD1	TRBV27	NA	TRBJ2-7	TGTGCCAGCAGTTTCAGACAGGGACGGCAGTACTTC	CASSFRQGRQYF
15	TRBD1	TRBV14	once	TRBJ1-1	TGTGCCAGCAGCCGGGACAGGGGGGTCTACACTGAAGCTTTCTTT	CASSRDRGVYTEAFF
16	TRBD1	TRBV27	NA	TRBJ2-2	TGTGCCAGCAGTCCACTGACAGGGACGAACACCGGGGAGCTGTTTTTT	CASSPLTGTNTGELFF
17	NA	TRBV6-2/TRBV6-3	NA	TRBJ2-6	TGTGCCAGCAGTTCTTTTGGAGGGCCTAGTGGGGCCAACGTCCTGACTTTC	CASSSFGGPSGANVLTF
14	TRBD1	TRBV5-1	NA	TRBJ1-6	TGCGCCAGCAGCTGGGACAGGGAGAATTCACCCCTCCACTTT	CASSWDRENSPLHF
15	NA	TRBV7-2	NA	TRBJ1-5	TGTGCCAGCAGCTTGGTAATAGGGGGAGCTCAGCCCCAGCATTTT	CASSLVIGGAQPQHF
14	NA	TRBV9	few	TRBJ1-4	TGTGCCAGCAGCGTAGATCCCAAGCCAGAAAAACTGTTTTTT	CASSVDPKPEKLFF
16	NA	TRBV5-1	NA	TRBJ1-2	TGCGCCAGCAGCTTGAATGCAGGAGGACCTAACTATGGCTACACCTTC	CASSLNAGGPNYGYTF
15	TRBD2	TRBV6-2/TRBV6-3	NA	TRBJ2-1	TGTGCCAGCAGTACGGGACTAGCGGGGTCCAATGAGCAGTTCTTC	CASSTGLAGSNEQFF
12	TRBD2	TRBV2	NA	TRBJ2-5	TGTGCCAGCAGTCTAGCGGAGGAGACCCAGTACTTC	CASSLAEETQYF
14	TRBD1	TRBV10-3	NA	TRBJ1-1	TGTGCCATCAGTAAAACAGGGGGCGGCCCTGAAGCTTTCTTT	CAISKTGGGPEAFF
14	TRBD1	TRBV6-5	NA	TRBJ1-2	TGTGCCAGCAGTCAGGGGGCGAATAACTATGGCTACACCTTC	CASSQGANNYGYTF
14	TRBD2	TRBV20-1	once	TRBJ2-7	TGCAGTGCCAGTAGCGGGGGTGATTACTACGAGCAGTACTTC	CSASSGGDYYEQYF
17	NA	TRBV30	NA	TRBJ1-5	TGTGCCTGGAGTCCCGTCGGGAGAATAGTACCCTATCAGCCCCAGCATTTT	CAWSPVGRIVPYQPQHF
16	TRBD2	TRBV11-2	NA	TRBJ2-5	TGTGCCAGCAGCTTAGCTTTGAGGGAGGGCCGGGAGACCCAGTACTTC	CASSLALREGRETQYF
15	NA	TRBV11-2	NA	TRBJ1-5	TGTGCCAGCAGCTTGACGGACGGGGGCAATCAGCCCCAGCATTTT	CASSLTDGGNQPQHF
16	NA	TRBV5-1	NA	TRBJ1-6	TGCGCCAGCAGCCCGGACTCGACAGGCCTAAATTCACCCCTCCACTTT	CASSPDSTGLNSPLHF
21	NA	TRBV19	NA	TRBJ1-5	TGTGCCAGTAGTATAGACCGACTCGGTACAGGGCTGACATATAGCAATCAGCCCCAGCATTTT	CASSIDRLGTGLTYSNQPQHF
15	TRBD2	TRBV5-1	NA	TRBJ2-7	TGCGCCAGCAGCTTGGTTCCTAGCGGGAGGTACGAGCAGTACTTC	CASSLVPSGRYEQYF
17	NA	TRBV4-3	few	TRBJ1-2	TGCGCCAGCAGCCCGACGGGATTCAGTGGAGATAACTATGGCTACACCTTC	CASSPTGFSGDNYGYTF
14	TRBD2	TRBV30	NA	TRBJ2-5	TGTGCCTGGAGGAGGACTAGCGGGAAAGAGACCCAGTACTTC	CAWRRTSGKETQYF
11	NA	TRBV20-1	NA	TRBJ1-1	TGCAGTGCTACTCAACTAACTGAAGCTTTCTTT	CSATQLTEAFF
15	NA	TRBV5-1	NA	TRBJ2-7	TGCGCCAGCAGCTTGGTTCTAGCGAGTACCTACGAGCAGTACTTC	CASSLVLASTYEQYF
17	NA	TRBV4-2	NA	TRBJ1-6	TGTGCCAGCAGCCAAGATATTACTAGTCCGCCTAATTCACCCCTCCACTTT	CASSQDITSPPNSPLHF
17	NA	TRBV5-4	NA	TRBJ1-1	TGTGCCAGCAGCTTGGATCCCCTGGGAGGGCTCAACACTGAAGCTTTCTTT	CASSLDPLGGLNTEAFF
11	NA	TRBV30	NA	TRBJ1-2	TGTGCCTGGGGCCAGGGCGATGGCTACACCTTC	CAWGQGDGYTF
17	NA	TRBV3-1/TRBV3-2	NA	TRBJ2-2	TGTGCCAGCAGCCAAGATCCAGCGGGCAGACATACCGGGGAGCTGTTTTTT	CASSQDPAGRHTGELFF
13	NA	TRBV30	NA	TRBJ1-3	TGTGCCCTAGAATCGGTCCCTGGAAACACCATATATTTT	CALESVPGNTIYF
17	TRBD1	TRBV27	NA	TRBJ2-2	TGTGCCAGCAGTTCGGAATGGACAGGGGCGGGCACCGGGGAGCTGTTTTTT	CASSSEWTGAGTGELFF
16	TRBD1	TRBV19	NA	TRBJ2-4	TGTGCCAGTAGTCCGTGGACAGGGGGCACCAAAAACATTCAGTACTTC	CASSPWTGGTKNIQYF
16	TRBD1	TRBV4-3	NA	TRBJ1-2	TGCGCCAGCAGCCAAGATTCGGGACAGGGGTGGGGTGGCTACACCTTC	CASSQDSGQGWGGYTF
14	TRBD2	TRBV25-1	NA	TRBJ2-5	TGTGCCAGCAATGCGGGAGCTCCACGGGAGACCCAGTACTTC	CASNAGAPRETQYF
14	NA	TRBV11-2	many	TRBJ1-5	TGTGCCAGCAGCAGGACAGTAGATAATCAGCCCCAGCATTTT	CASSRTVDNQPQHF
20	TRBD2	TRBV4-1	NA	TRBJ2-1	TGCGCCAGCAGCCAAGATCGGGTTAGCGGGAGGGCCGGTGAGCTCAATGAGCAGTTCTTC	CASSQDRVSGRAGELNEQFF
11	NA	TRBV6-1	NA	TRBJ1-2	TGTGCCAGCAGTGACCTCAGGGTCTACACCTTC	CASSDLRVYTF